A selection of T cell receptor beta chains follows, all from one sample in a study of blood T cell repertoires in COVID-19. Here immunoSEQ multiplex PCR was the method, and the copy in TCRdb shows in-frame clones only, minus some. The sample lists some 130,000 clones; roughly 80% were seen once. Sequencing input: peripheral blood. The source of these receptors is a man aged 55 to 70 with acute or convalescent COVID-19. CDR3s include the opening cysteine and the closing phenylalanine or tryptophan. A D gene is named only where the DNA matches it firmly. Size values are once, few and many counts, or a class for expanded clones, and some rows have none.

clone size	D gene	V gene	J gene	CDR3 length	CDR3 protein	CDR3 DNA
few	NA	TRBV6-5	TRBJ1-2	16	CASSYRTTGDNYGYTF	TGTGCCAGCAGTTACCGTACCACGGGGGATAACTATGGCTACACCTTC
NA	TRBD2	TRBV27	TRBJ2-2	15	CASSPRGGYTGELFF	TGTGCCAGCAGTCCGCGGGGGGGCTACACCGGGGAGCTGTTTTTT
NA	NA	TRBV10-2	TRBJ2-3	15	CASSDTGASTDTQYF	TGCGCCAGCAGTGACACAGGCGCGAGCACAGATACGCAGTATTTT
NA	TRBD2	TRBV7-9	TRBJ2-3	14	CASSFSGSTDTQYF	TGTGCCAGCAGCTTTAGCGGGAGCACAGATACGCAGTATTTT
NA	TRBD2	TRBV10-3	TRBJ2-1	16	CAISESSGGRPGEQFF	TGTGCCATCAGTGAGTCTTCGGGAGGCCGTCCCGGCGAGCAGTTCTTC
medium-sized	TRBD2	TRBV18	TRBJ2-7	18	CASSLQTGGSGRGTEQYF	TGTGCCAGCTCACTCCAAACAGGGGGAAGCGGGAGGGGAACCGAGCAGTACTTC
once	TRBD1	TRBV27	TRBJ1-1	13	CASRGQGTTEAFF	TGTGCCAGCAGGGGACAGGGGACCACTGAAGCTTTCTTT
NA	TRBD1	TRBV9	TRBJ1-2	15	CASSARDRGVYGYTF	TGTGCCAGCAGCGCCCGGGACAGGGGAGTCTATGGCTACACCTTC
NA	NA	TRBV27	TRBJ2-2	18	CASSLALLSDLITGELFF	TGTGCCAGCAGTTTAGCTCTCCTTAGCGACCTCATAACCGGGGAGCTGTTTTTT
NA	TRBD1	TRBV7-8	TRBJ2-2	19	CASSLHGRSGTGIPGELFF	TGTGCCAGCAGCTTACATGGACGAAGTGGGACAGGGATCCCCGGGGAGCTGTTTTTT
NA	NA	TRBV5-6	TRBJ1-2	14	CASSVGRGSYGYTF	TGTGCCAGCAGCGTTGGAAGGGGGTCCTATGGCTACACCTTC
NA	TRBD1	TRBV10-3	TRBJ2-7	19	CAISSQHGDRGSVSWEQYF	TGTGCCATCAGCTCCCAACATGGGGACAGGGGGTCTGTATCCTGGGAGCAGTACTTC
NA	NA	TRBV7-6	TRBJ1-3	16	CASSHPQGASGNTIYF	TGTGCCAGCAGCCACCCACAGGGAGCCTCTGGAAACACCATATATTTT